What follows are 24 T cell receptor beta chains derived from one specimen sequenced in a study of Graves' ophthalmopathy and Graves' hyperthyroidism. Amplification of TCR beta CDR3 regions used RNA transcripts. HTBI primers primed a first-round RT-PCR, and a second-round multiplex PCR followed. TCRdb re-analysed the multiplex PCR reads in MiXCR, keeping a single row per CDR3 protein. The sample holds about 620,000 distinct CDR3 sequences; over 20% are singletons and the top ten take approximately 6.9%. Sequencing input: peripheral blood. The receptors were sampled from a woman in her late teens or twenties with stable Graves' hyperthyroidism. Some clones in this sample may be carry-over from other donors' samples.

In its sample, this clonotype was seen many times. This chain links TRBV15 with TRBJ1-1, with 7 bases that match TRBD1. This CDR3 has 15 amino acids. Unmatched junction bases numbered 7, after V lost 2 bases and J lost 4 bases. The germline CDR1 and CDR2 sequences are LNHNV and YYDKDF (reference sequence). The CDR3 is CATSRPDREATEAFF. The CDR3 DNA reads as TGTGCCACCAGCAGACCTGACAGGGAGGCCACTGAAGCTTTCTTT.

This clonotype was recorded many times. The CDR3 spells CSADTPLRKYF. CDR3 nucleotide sequence: TGCAGTGCTGACACCCCTCTGAGAAAGTACTTC. This rearrangement joins TRBV20-1 to TRBJ2-7, with D unclear. This CDR3 is 11 amino acids long. Germline V gene data show CDR1 as DFQATT and CDR2 as SNEGSKA (reference sequence). Deletions cut 5 bases from V and 11 bases from J, with 16 bases between.

This clonotype was recorded many times. A read error may produce the germline difference seen at one junction end. This chain links TRBV20-1 with TRBJ1-2, with a tentative D call TRBD1 (6 bases). This CDR3 is built from 14 residues. In germline, CDR1 is DFQATT, CDR2 SNEGSKA (reference sequence). This chain's CDR3 is CSTRAPGGPGGYTF. CDR3 coding DNA: TGCAGTACTAGGGCCCCTGGGGGGCCGGGGGGCTACACCTTC.

The chain uses TRBV6-1 and TRBJ1-1, with 8 bases lining up with TRBD1. Looked up from germline, CDR1 is MNHNS and CDR2 is SASEGT. With 0 bases clipped from V and 11 bases from J, the junction kept 11 bases outside the gene matches. CDR3 length: 15 residues. DNA for the CDR3: TGTGCCAGCAGTGAAGCGTTGGGGCAGGGGGCCTGGGCTTTCTTT. Its protein is CASSEALGQGAWAFF.

This clonotype was seen many times. The chain joins TRBV28 to TRBJ1-1; D remains unclear. Deletions cut 6 bases from V and 1 base from J, with 12 bases between. Per germline, CDR1 MDHEN and CDR2 SYDVKM. This CDR3 contains 14 residues. The CDR3 region is CASSYAIRNTEAFF. The CDR3 DNA sequence: TGTGCCAGCAGCTATGCTATTAGGAACACTGAAGCTTTCTTT. The full variable domain, in which reference TRBV28 and TRBJ1-1 provide the parts outside the CDR3, is DVKVTQSSRYLVKRTGEKVFLECVQDMDHENMFWYRQDPGLGLRLIYFSYDVKMKEKGDIPEGYSVSREKKERFSLILESASTNQTSMYLCASSYAIRNTEAFFGQGTRLTVV.

This clonotype was recorded at least ten times. The V and J genes are TRBV11-2 and TRBJ2-7, with D unresolved. The germline gives CDR1 SGHAT, CDR2 FQNNGV. V lost 3 bases, J lost 5 bases, and 20 bases lay in between. This CDR3 comprises 16 residues. CDR3 DNA sequence: TGTGCCAGCAGCTTCCGTTTAGAGGCAGGAATTCACGAGCAGTACTTC. This encodes CASSFRLEAGIHEQYF.

CDR3 amino acids: CASSLVSWEPYTEAFF. CDR3 nucleotide sequence: TGTGCCAGCAGCTTAGTGAGCTGGGAGCCATACACTGAAGCTTTCTTT. The rearrangement links TRBV7-8 to TRBJ1-1; no clear D. The germline V gene has CDR1 SGHVS and CDR2 FQNEAQ. The CDR3 length is 16 residues. V was shortened by 1 base and J by 3 bases, with 15 bases between the two germline ends.

The V and J genes are TRBV12-3 or TRBV12-4 and TRBJ1-3; D gene ambiguous. This CDR3 region has 16 residues. The germline V and J ends were trimmed by 7 bases and 0 bases, with 16 bases remaining between them. CDR3 loop: CASTSGGRSSGNTIYF. CDR3 coding DNA: TGTGCCAGCACCTCAGGCGGACGGAGCTCTGGAAACACCATATATTTT.

This clonotype was found many times. The CDR3 sequence is CASSYGAGSTEAFF. CDR3 nucleotides: TGTGCCAGCAGTTATGGCGCAGGGAGCACTGAAGCTTTCTTT. J is TRBJ1-1 and V is TRBV6-2 or TRBV6-3, with D possibly being TRBD1 (5 bases). The germline V gene has CDR1 MNHEY and CDR2 SVGEGT. V was pared by 3 bases and J by 4 bases, with 12 bases between. The CDR3 consists of 14 residues.

This clonotype showed up just a few times. The chain links TRBV19 to TRBJ2-4; TRBD1 agrees at 8 bases. The trim removed 5 bases at V and 7 bases at J, leaving 4 bases unmatched. CDR1 and CDR2 (germline): LNHDA, SQIVND (reference sequence). This CDR3 contains 13 residues. CDR3 region: CASSAGGANIQYF. CDR3 DNA: TGTGCCAGTAGTGCAGGGGGCGCGAACATTCAGTACTTC.

The chain couples TRBV29-1 to TRBJ2-5; D perhaps matches TRBD1 (5 bases). This CDR3 has 13 amino acids. From germline, CDR1 is SQVTM and CDR2 ANQGSEA. Trimming cost V 7 bases and J 4 bases, with 16 bases left between them. CDR3 sequence: CSGGHGEVETQYF. CDR3 DNA: TGCAGCGGTGGACACGGCGAAGTAGAGACCCAGTACTTC.

This clonotype has a count of ten or more. The rearrangement uses TRBV2 and TRBJ1-5; D is perhaps TRBD1 (5 bases). V was shortened by 4 bases and J by 4 bases, with 8 bases between the two germline ends. The CDR3 has 13 residues. Germline CDR1 SNHLY, CDR2 FYNNEI. Written as DNA, the CDR3 is TGTGCCAGCAGTGGACAGATTAATCAGCCCCAGCATTTT. As protein: CASSGQINQPQHF.

This clonotype was picked up many times. The V gene is TRBV6-4, the J gene TRBJ1-1; tentative D call: TRBD1 (6 bases). The V gene lost 7 bases and the J gene lost 2 bases, with 14 bases spanning the gap. CDR1 is MRHNA, CDR2 SNTAGT, per germline. This CDR3 spans 14 amino acids. The CDR3 protein is CASKPGALNTEAFF. CDR3 DNA sequence: TGTGCCAGCAAGCCAGGGGCTTTAAACACTGAAGCTTTCTTT.

This clonotype appeared many times. V gene TRBV12-3 or TRBV12-4 combines with J gene TRBJ2-5, with 7 bases matching TRBD2. V dropped 4 bases and J dropped 5; count of bases not matched to a gene: 10. The CDR3 runs to 15 residues. For the CDR3, the DNA is TGTGCCAGCAGTTCCACTAGCGTCGGAGGGGAGACCCAGTACTTC. It yields the protein CASSSTSVGGETQYF.

The chain combines TRBV6-5 with TRBJ1-1; D unresolved. This CDR3 contains 15 residues. Deletions cut 7 bases from V and 1 base from J, with 16 bases between. Germline CDR1 MNHEY, CDR2 SVGAGI. CDR3: CASNLAFGRNTEAFF. DNA for the CDR3: TGTGCCAGCAATTTGGCTTTCGGGAGGAACACTGAAGCTTTCTTT.

There are many counts of this clonotype. CDR3 amino acids: CASSQIPGQGNTGELFF. CDR3 DNA sequence: TGTGCCAGCAGCCAAATACCCGGACAGGGCAACACCGGGGAGCTGTTTTTT. The V and J genes are TRBV28 and TRBJ2-2; TRBD1 aligns across 8 bases. The CDR3 consists of 17 residues. The ends lost 6 bases at V and 2 bases at J; junction bases unmatched: 11. The germline gives CDR1 MDHEN, CDR2 SYDVKM. The full variable domain, rest sourced from reference TRBV28 and TRBJ2-2, is DVKVTQSSRYLVKRTGEKVFLECVQDMDHENMFWYRQDPGLGLRLIYFSYDVKMKEKGDIPEGYSVSREKKERFSLILESASTNQTSMYLCASSQIPGQGNTGELFFGEGSRLTVL.

This clonotype was seen many times. This chain links TRBV28 with TRBJ1-3; possibly TRBD1 for D (5 bases). V lost 4 bases and J lost 0, with 10 bases in between. CDR1 and CDR2 (germline): MDHEN, SYDVKM. The CDR3 extends over 15 amino acids. CDR3 DNA: TGTGCCAGCAGTTCCAGGGTGAGCTCTGGAAACACCATATATTTT. Translated: CASSSRVSSGNTIYF.

This clonotype was observed many times. The chain joins TRBV20-1 to TRBJ2-5; 15 bases are shared with TRBD2. Germline V gene data show CDR1 as DFQATT and CDR2 as SNEGSKA (reference sequence). The CDR3 has 15 residues. V lost 2 bases and J lost 5; bases outside the gene matches: 3. The CDR3 DNA follows: TGCAGTGCTAGATCCGGGACTAGCGGGGGGGAGACCCAGTACTTC. It codes for CSARSGTSGGETQYF.

This rearrangement joins TRBV28 to TRBJ2-7; possibly TRBD1 or TRBD2 for D (5 bases each). The CDR3 is made up of 15 amino acids. The germline CDR1 and CDR2 sequences are MDHEN and SYDVKM. The V end was cut by 4 bases, the J end by 5 bases, with 18 bases between. The chain's CDR3 is CASSYPVGGEDEQYF. The CDR3 nucleotides read TGTGCCAGCAGTTACCCCGTTGGGGGAGAGGACGAGCAGTACTTC. The full variable domain, rest sourced from reference TRBV28 and TRBJ2-7, is DVKVTQSSRYLVKRTGEKVFLECVQDMDHENMFWYRQDPGLGLRLIYFSYDVKMKEKGDIPEGYSVSREKKERFSLILESASTNQTSMYLCASSYPVGGEDEQYFGPGTRLTVT.

This clonotype was counted only a few times. CDR3 DNA: TGTGCCAGCAGCTTAGGGAGCAGCTCGAACACTGAAGCTTTCTTT. Translation gives CASSLGSSSNTEAFF. The chain uses TRBV7-6 and TRBJ1-1; D is unresolved. Trimming shortened V by 1 base and J by 1 base, and 10 bases separated the two germline ends. This CDR3 contains 15 residues. CDR1 and CDR2 (germline): SGHVS, FNYEAQ.

This clonotype showed up many times. V is TRBV7-2 and J is TRBJ2-7, with 11 bases that match TRBD2. Germline lookup yields CDR1 SGHTA and CDR2 FQGNSA. After removal of 3 bases from V and 2 bases from J, the junction contained 6 bases not matched to a gene. The CDR3 is 16 amino acids. In DNA, the CDR3 is TGTGCCAGCAGCTTCACTAGCGGGAGTCCCGCCTACGAGCAGTACTTC. Translated: CASSFTSGSPAYEQYF.

The chain's CDR3 is CASSVASAQGYGYTF. The CDR3 DNA follows: TGTGCCAGCAGCGTAGCTTCAGCCCAGGGCTATGGCTACACCTTC. The chain joins TRBV9 to TRBJ1-2; perhaps TRBD1 as D (5 bases). The CDR3 has 15 amino acids. From germline, CDR1 is SGDLS and CDR2 YYNGEE. V was shortened by 0 bases and J by 4 bases, with 13 bases between the two germline ends.

This clonotype was counted at least ten times. The genes are TRBV7-9 and TRBJ2-7; unclear D gene. The CDR3 sequence is 15 residues long. V was shortened by 4 bases and J by 1 base, with 14 bases between the two germline ends. Germline lookup yields CDR1 SEHNR and CDR2 FQNEAQ (reference sequence). CDR3: CASSSLAQPSYEQYF. CDR3 DNA sequence: TGTGCCAGCAGCTCCCTCGCGCAACCTTCCTACGAGCAGTACTTC.

This clonotype occurred many times. The chain uses TRBV5-1 and TRBJ1-1, with 11 bases identical to TRBD1. The CDR3 is 16 amino acids. Losses at the gene ends were 7 bases for V and 6 bases for J; bases not matched to a gene: 14. Germline loops: CDR1 SGHRS, CDR2 YFSETQ. The CDR3 DNA reads as TGCGCCAGCTCACGGGTCGGACAGGGGGCAAGTTCTGAAGCTTTCTTT. It encodes CASSRVGQGASSEAFF. Full variable domain (outside the CDR3, taken from reference TRBV5-1 and TRBJ1-1): KAGVTQTPRYLIKTRGQQVTLSCSPISGHRSVSWYQQTPGQGLQFLFEYFSETQRNKGNFPGRFSGRQFSNSRSEMNVSTLELGDSALYLCASSRVGQGASSEAFFGQGTRLTVV.